This T cell receptor (beta chain) appears in the sequencing data of a study of OX40 agonist ivuxolimab in advanced cancers. Sampling times: baseline, cycle 4 day 1, cycle 7 day 1. Overall study results and limits: Patients with a partial response at 0.1-3.0 mg/kg had among the lowest clonal expansion.

About this clone: Its target is unknown.

This CDR3 is built from 16 residues. V was cut by 1 base and J by 1 base, with 13 bases left in between. Germline CDR1 is MGHRA and CDR2 is YSYEKL. Produced via immunoSEQ multiplex PCR; TCRdb's table is partial and in-frame only. There are approximately 49,000 clones in the sample; 83% occur only once, and approximately 1.1% lies in the top ten. The receptor comes from an adult with an advanced solid tumor such as melanoma, head and neck, liver or kidney cancer. Sample: CD4+ or CD8+ T cells sorted from blood, taken in a trial of the OX40 agonist ivuxolimab. This sequence joins TRBV4-1 and TRBJ1-1; D ambiguous. CDR3: CASSQGWAGENTEAFF. CDR3 DNA: TGCGCCAGCAGCCAAGGGTGGGCAGGTGAGAACACTGAAGCTTTCTTT.